This T cell receptor (beta chain) was captured in a study of patients and donors after allogeneic stem cell transplantation. This clonotype was counted between two and nine times. TCRdb used MiXCR to reprocess the RT-PCR reads, holding one entry per CDR3 protein. The top ten hold about 33% of the sample, which has 150,000 to 250,000 distinct CDR3 sequences, 41% seen once. Germline V gene data show CDR1 as MNHNY and CDR2 as SVGAGI (reference sequence). The V segment lost 10 bases and the J segment 7 bases; nucleotides outside the gene matches: 5. The CDR3 consists of 14 residues. This receptor was obtained from a human donor who was either an allogeneic HSCT recipient or a stem cell or donor lymphocyte infusion donor (not recorded which). It is not recorded whose cells these are; they may come from a transplant donor. Sequenced material: blood, either unsorted or a sorted T cell fraction (not recorded which). The chain employs TRBV6-6 and TRBJ2-1; TRBD2 matches 15 bases. This CDR3 is CATAGTSGRNEQFF. Written as DNA, the CDR3 is TGTGCCACCGCAGGGACTAGCGGGAGGAATGAGCAGTTCTTC.